This TCR beta chain was obtained from a study of identical twins. This clonotype was picked up many times. TCRdb recomputed calls from the 5' RACE reads with MiXCR, one row per CDR3 protein. The sample consists of hundreds of thousands of distinct CDR3 sequences, 6.5% to 9.5% of them appearing once. The same sample was also used in a study of yellow fever vaccine responses in identical twins.

The sample comprised memory (CD45RO+) T cells sorted from blood. The clonotype was recovered from a young woman in good health.

CDR3 nucleotides: TGTGCCATCAGTGAGTCGCTTAGTAGAGAGACCCAGTACTTC. It yields the protein CAISESLSRETQYF. The V gene is TRBV10-3, the J gene TRBJ2-5; D gene ambiguous. The length of the CDR3 is 14 residues. Germline CDR1 reads ENHRY; CDR2 reads SYGVKD. V was shortened by 0 bases and J by 4 bases, with 9 bases between the two germline ends.